The 10 T cell receptor beta chains reported below all come from one sample, sequenced in a study of Ad26.COV2.S vaccination and SARS-CoV-2 variants. The treatment denotes: 19 received Ad26.COV2.S at low or high dose, single or two shots; several received placebo; per-sample allocation not given. Samples analyzed were those drawn on day 63 after the first vaccine or placebo injection. Repertoires were generated with immunoSEQ multiplex PCR, while TCRdb's copy carries only in-frame clones and drops some. The table records 380,000 or so clones, 75% to 90% of them present only once. The sequenced sample was peripheral blood, obtained in a trial of Ad26.COV2.S vaccine versus placebo. The receptors derive from a person between 18 and 60 years old who received the Ad26.COV2.S COVID-19 vaccine or a placebo.

CDR3 amino acids: CASSQATGAHSGNTIYF. As DNA, the CDR3 is TGTGCCAGCAGCCAAGCTACAGGTGCCCACTCTGGAAACACCATATATTTT. This chain joins TRBV4-2 and TRBJ1-3, with D possibly TRBD1 on 5 matching bases. Trimming took off 1 base at V and 0 bases at J, with 13 bases between the two ends. The germline V gene has CDR1 LGHNA and CDR2 YNFKEQ. This CDR3 comprises 17 residues.

V usage is TRBV4-1 and J usage is TRBJ2-5; 12 nucleotides line up with TRBD2. J lost 4 bases, V lost 0 bases, and 3 bases had no gene match. From germline, CDR1 is MGHRA and CDR2 YSYEKL. This CDR3 is 16 amino acids long. CDR3 nucleotides: TGCGCCAGCAGCCAAGAATGGGGACTAGCGGGAGAGACCCAGTACTTC. This encodes CASSQEWGLAGETQYF.

V is TRBV29-1 and J is TRBJ2-1, with D tentatively TRBD1 or TRBD2 (5 bases each). This CDR3 contains 13 residues. The germline CDR1 and CDR2 sequences are SQVTM and ANQGSEA. Deletions cut 1 base from V and 6 bases from J, with 10 bases between. The CDR3 here is CSVEVGAVNEQFF. The CDR3 DNA reads TGCAGCGTTGAAGTCGGGGCAGTCAATGAGCAGTTCTTC.

The chain is built from TRBV27 and TRBJ2-5; 12 bases are a match to TRBD2. V lost 8 bases, J lost 0 bases, and 7 bases stayed unmatched. The CDR3 is made up of 16 amino acids. Germline V gene sequence: CDR1 MNHEY, CDR2 SMNVEV (reference sequence). The CDR3 reads CASSKGTSGYQETQYF. In nucleotides, the CDR3 is TGTGCCAGCTCCAAAGGGACTAGCGGGTACCAAGAGACCCAGTACTTC.

The chain uses TRBV24-1 and TRBJ2-3, with 10 bases that match TRBD1. Germline CDR1 is KGHDR and CDR2 is SFDVKD. The CDR3 is 16 amino acids. V dropped 3 bases and J dropped 8; count of bases not matched to a gene: 10. The CDR3 spells CATSDRTGGIQGTQYF. The CDR3, as DNA: TGTGCCACCAGTGATCGGACAGGGGGAATTCAAGGTACGCAGTATTTT.

The V and J genes are TRBV19 and TRBJ1-6; no clear D gene. Deletions cut 4 bases from V and 6 bases from J, with 13 bases between. Germline V gives CDR1 LNHDA, CDR2 SQIVND (reference sequence). The CDR3 runs 15 residues. The CDR3, as DNA: TGTGCCAGTAGTAGCGTGGGCCCGCTTAATTCACCCCTCCACTTT. It yields the protein CASSSVGPLNSPLHF.

The chain couples TRBV10-1 to TRBJ1-1, with 12 bases matching TRBD1. CDR1 and CDR2 (germline): WNHNN, SYGVQD (reference sequence). V lost 6 bases, J lost 6 bases, and 5 bases stayed unmatched. The length of the CDR3 is 14 residues. The CDR3 sequence is CASSRGQGAPEAFF. CDR3 nucleotides: TGCGCCAGCAGCAGGGGACAGGGGGCGCCTGAAGCTTTCTTT.

This clone was detected only once. The CDR3 DNA follows: TGCGCCAGCAGCCGGAGACAGGGTGTCACAGATACGCAGTATTTT. Encoded protein: CASSRRQGVTDTQYF. The chain carries TRBV4-3 and TRBJ2-3; 7 bases map to TRBD1. Germline loops: CDR1 LGHNA, CDR2 YSLEER. The CDR3 runs to 15 residues. J gave up 2 bases and V 4 bases, and 6 bases lay outside the gene matches.

As regards this clone: With a much larger clone just one base away, this may be a read error. The rearrangement uses TRBV6-5 and TRBJ1-1; TRBD1 is a possible D gene (5 bases). The V end was cut by 3 bases, the J end by 3 bases, with 8 bases between. The CDR3 length is 13 residues. Germline CDR1 MNHEY, CDR2 SVGAGI. CDR3 loop: CASSYGGDTEAFF. As DNA, the CDR3 is TGTGCCAGCAGTTATGGGGGGGACACTGAAGCTTTCTTT.

The genes are TRBV19 and TRBJ1-2; 7 bases fit TRBD1. The germline gives CDR1 LNHDA, CDR2 SQIVND (reference sequence). The V segment lost 6 bases and the J segment 4 bases; nucleotides outside the gene matches: 5. This CDR3 has 13 amino acids. CDR3 region: CASSPQGPYGYTF. The CDR3 region has the DNA TGTGCCAGTAGCCCACAGGGGCCCTATGGCTACACCTTC.